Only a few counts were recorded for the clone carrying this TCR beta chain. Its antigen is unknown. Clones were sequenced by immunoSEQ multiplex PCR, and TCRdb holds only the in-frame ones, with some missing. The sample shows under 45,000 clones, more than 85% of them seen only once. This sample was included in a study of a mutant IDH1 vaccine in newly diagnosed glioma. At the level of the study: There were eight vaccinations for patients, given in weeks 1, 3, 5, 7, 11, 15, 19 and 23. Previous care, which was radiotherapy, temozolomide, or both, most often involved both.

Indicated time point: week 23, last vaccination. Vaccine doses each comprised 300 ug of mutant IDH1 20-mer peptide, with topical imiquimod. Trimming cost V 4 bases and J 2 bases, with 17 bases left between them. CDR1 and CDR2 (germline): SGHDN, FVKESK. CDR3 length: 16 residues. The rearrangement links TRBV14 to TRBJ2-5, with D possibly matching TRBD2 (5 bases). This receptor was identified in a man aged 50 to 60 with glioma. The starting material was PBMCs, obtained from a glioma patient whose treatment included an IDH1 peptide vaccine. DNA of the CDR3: TGTGCCAGCAGCCTTACTAGAATCTACCGACAAGAGACCCAGTACTTC. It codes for CASSLTRIYRQETQYF.